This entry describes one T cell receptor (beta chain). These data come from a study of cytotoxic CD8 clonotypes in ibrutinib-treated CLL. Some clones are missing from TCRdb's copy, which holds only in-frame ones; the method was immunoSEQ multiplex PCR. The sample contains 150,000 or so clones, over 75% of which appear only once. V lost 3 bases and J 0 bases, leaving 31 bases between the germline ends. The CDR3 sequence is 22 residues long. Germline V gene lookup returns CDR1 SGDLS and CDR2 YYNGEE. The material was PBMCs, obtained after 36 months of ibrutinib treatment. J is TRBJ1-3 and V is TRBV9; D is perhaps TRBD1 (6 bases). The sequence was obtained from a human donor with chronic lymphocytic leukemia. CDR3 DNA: TGTGCCAGCAGCGCCCGATTCCCCGGACAGATCCCTTCCACCAGCTCTGGAAACACCATATATTTT. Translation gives CASSARFPGQIPSTSSGNTIYF.